A selection of T cell receptor beta chains follows, all from one sample in a study of cytomegalovirus exposure and HLA in healthy donors. Using immunoSEQ multiplex PCR, the repertoire was profiled, and TCRdb retains in-frame clones only, with some absent. There are some 150,000 clones in the sample; approximately 80% occur only once, and 5.6% lies in the top ten. Sequenced input: PBMCs. These receptors were obtained from a woman aged 40 to 50 in good health and CMV-seropositive. Each CDR3 is given with its conserved first and last residue. D genes are given only for firm matches. Where a row states a size, it is once, few, many or the class of an expanded clone; other rows omit it.

cdr3_nt cdr3_aa d_call v_call clone_size j_call
TGTGCCAGCAGTGCGGCTAGCGTCCTTTCCTACGAGCAGTACTTC CASSAASVLSYEQYF NA TRBV6-1 NA TRBJ2-7
TGTGCCACTACGCCTGGGACACACAGCAATCAGCCCCAGCATTTT CATTPGTHSNQPQHF NA TRBV19 NA TRBJ1-5
TGTGCCAGCAGTTTATCGGGTTTTGGTACTGAAGCTTTCTTT CASSLSGFGTEAFF NA TRBV28 NA TRBJ1-1
TGTGCCAGCAGTTATGGCCAGGGGGCGGTCCCCTACTTC CASSYGQGAVPYF TRBD1 TRBV27 NA TRBJ2-7
TGTGCCAGCAGCCTGGGGTCGGGGGGCAACTCTGGGGCCAACGTCCTGACTTTC CASSLGSGGNSGANVLTF NA TRBV7-3 NA TRBJ2-6
TGTGCCAGCAGCTTGGCCGGTCATTATAGCAATCAGCCCCAGCATTTT CASSLAGHYSNQPQHF NA TRBV5-8 NA TRBJ1-5
TGTGCCAGCAGCGAACAGCCGGGGAATCAGCCCCAGCATTTT CASSEQPGNQPQHF NA TRBV2 NA TRBJ1-5
TGCGCCAGCAGCTTGGTCGGGACTAGCGGGATCTCCTACAATGAGCAGTTCTTC CASSLVGTSGISYNEQFF TRBD2 TRBV5-1 NA TRBJ2-1
TGTGCCAGCAGTCAGGGGGTTTATTCACCCCTCCACTTT CASSQGVYSPLHF TRBD1 TRBV6-1 NA TRBJ1-6
TGTGCCAGCAGTGAAGCGCGGCTAGCGGGGAGGAGGTACGAGCAGTACTTC CASSEARLAGRRYEQYF TRBD2 TRBV6-1 NA TRBJ2-7
TGTGCCAGCAGTGCAGGGGGTCACACCGGGGAGCTGTTTTTT CASSAGGHTGELFF TRBD1 TRBV5-4 many TRBJ2-2
TGTGCCAGCAGCGACCTGGGGGGACTCGGGGAGCTGTTTTTT CASSDLGGLGELFF NA TRBV7-3 NA TRBJ2-2
TGTGCCAGCAGCCGGCCTGGGACAGGGATCTACGAGCAGTACTTC CASSRPGTGIYEQYF TRBD1 TRBV28 NA TRBJ2-7
TGCGCCAGCAGCTTAGCGGGGAGCACAGATACGCAGTATTTT CASSLAGSTDTQYF TRBD2 TRBV5-1 NA TRBJ2-3
TGTGCCAGCAGCTTCCTCGATCGGGCTAGCGGGAGCAATGAGCAGTTCTTC CASSFLDRASGSNEQFF TRBD2 TRBV5-4 NA TRBJ2-1
TGTGCCAGCAGTGCACAGGGGATCTATAGCAATCAGCCCCAGCATTTT CASSAQGIYSNQPQHF TRBD1 TRBV6-1 NA TRBJ1-5
TGTGCCAGCACCCCAGGAGGGATCTCCTACAATGAGCAGTTCTTC CASTPGGISYNEQFF NA TRBV28 NA TRBJ2-1
TGCGCCAGCAGTGGAGGACAGGGAGGGTTCACAGATACGCAGTATTTT CASSGGQGGFTDTQYF NA TRBV10-1 NA TRBJ2-3